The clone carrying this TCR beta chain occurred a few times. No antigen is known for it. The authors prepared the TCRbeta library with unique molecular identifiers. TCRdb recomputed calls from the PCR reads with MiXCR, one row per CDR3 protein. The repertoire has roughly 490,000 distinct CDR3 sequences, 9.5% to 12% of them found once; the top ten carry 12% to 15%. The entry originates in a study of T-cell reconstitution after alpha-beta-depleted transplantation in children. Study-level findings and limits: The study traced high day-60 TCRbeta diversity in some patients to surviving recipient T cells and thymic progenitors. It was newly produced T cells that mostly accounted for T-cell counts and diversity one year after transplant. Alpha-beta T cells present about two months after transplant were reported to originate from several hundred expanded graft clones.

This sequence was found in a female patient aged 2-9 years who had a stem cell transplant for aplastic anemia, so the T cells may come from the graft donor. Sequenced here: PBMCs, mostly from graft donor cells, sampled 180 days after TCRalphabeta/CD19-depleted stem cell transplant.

CDR3: CASSEKTSLLGFEQYF. Written as DNA, the CDR3 is TGTGCCAGCAGCGAAAAAACTTCCCTTTTGGGTTTCGAGCAGTACTTC. The chain recombines TRBV7-6 with TRBJ2-7; no definite D call. V lost 5 bases, J lost 6 bases, and 23 bases lay in between. Germline CDR1 is SGHVS and CDR2 is FNYEAQ. The CDR3 length is 16 residues.